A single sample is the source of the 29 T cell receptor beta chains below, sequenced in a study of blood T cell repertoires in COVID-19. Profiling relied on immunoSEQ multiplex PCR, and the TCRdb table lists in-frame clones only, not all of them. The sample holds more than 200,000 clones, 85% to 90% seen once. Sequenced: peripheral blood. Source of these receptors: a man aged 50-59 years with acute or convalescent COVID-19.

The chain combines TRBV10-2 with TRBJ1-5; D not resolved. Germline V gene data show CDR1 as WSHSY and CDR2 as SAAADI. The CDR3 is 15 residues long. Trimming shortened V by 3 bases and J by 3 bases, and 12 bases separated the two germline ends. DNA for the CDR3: TGCGCCAGCAGTGACCCGGGGAGGGTCAATCAGCCCCAGCATTTT. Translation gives CASSDPGRVNQPQHF.

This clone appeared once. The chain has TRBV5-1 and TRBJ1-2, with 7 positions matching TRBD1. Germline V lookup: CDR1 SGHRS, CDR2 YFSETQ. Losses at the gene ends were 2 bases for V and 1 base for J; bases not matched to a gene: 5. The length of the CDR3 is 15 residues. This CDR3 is CASSLLQGNNYGYTF. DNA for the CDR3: TGCGCCAGCAGCTTACTACAGGGGAATAACTATGGCTACACCTTC.

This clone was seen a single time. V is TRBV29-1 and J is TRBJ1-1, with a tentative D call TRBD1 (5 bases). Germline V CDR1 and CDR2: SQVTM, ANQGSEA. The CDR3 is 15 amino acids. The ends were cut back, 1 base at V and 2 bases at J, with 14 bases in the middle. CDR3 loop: CSVEAYDRPNTEAFF. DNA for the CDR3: TGCAGCGTTGAAGCTTACGACAGACCTAACACTGAAGCTTTCTTT. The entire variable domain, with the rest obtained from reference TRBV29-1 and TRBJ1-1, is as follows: SAVISQKPSRDICQRGTSLTIQCQVDSQVTMMFWYRQQPGQSLTLIATANQGSEATYESGFVIDKFPISRPNLTFSTLTVSNMSPEDSSIYLCSVEAYDRPNTEAFFGQGTRLTVV.

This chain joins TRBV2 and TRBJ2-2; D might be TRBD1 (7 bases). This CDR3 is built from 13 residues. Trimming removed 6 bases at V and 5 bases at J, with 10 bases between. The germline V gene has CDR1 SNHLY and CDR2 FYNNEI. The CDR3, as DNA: TGTGCCAGCAGGTCAGGGGGGACCGGGGAGCTGTTTTTT. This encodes CASRSGGTGELFF. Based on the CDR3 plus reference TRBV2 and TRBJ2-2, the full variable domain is EPEVTQTPSHQVTQMGQEVILRCVPISNHLYFYWYRQILGQKVEFLVSFYNNEISEKSEIFDDQFSVERPDGSNFTLKIRSTKLEDSAMYFCASRSGGTGELFFGEGSRLTVL.

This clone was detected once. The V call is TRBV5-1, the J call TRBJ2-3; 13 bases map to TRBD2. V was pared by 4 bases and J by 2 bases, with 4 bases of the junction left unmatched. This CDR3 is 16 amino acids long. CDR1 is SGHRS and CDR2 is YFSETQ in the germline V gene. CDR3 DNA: TGCGCCAGCAGCGCGGGACTAGCGGGAACCACAGATACGCAGTATTTT. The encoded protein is CASSAGLAGTTDTQYF.

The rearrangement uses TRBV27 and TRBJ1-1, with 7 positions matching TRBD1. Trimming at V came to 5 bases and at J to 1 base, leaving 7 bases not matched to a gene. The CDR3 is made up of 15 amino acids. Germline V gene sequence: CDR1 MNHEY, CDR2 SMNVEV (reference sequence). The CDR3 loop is CASSRGDRENTEAFF. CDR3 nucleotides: TGTGCCAGCAGTAGGGGCGACAGGGAGAACACTGAAGCTTTCTTT.

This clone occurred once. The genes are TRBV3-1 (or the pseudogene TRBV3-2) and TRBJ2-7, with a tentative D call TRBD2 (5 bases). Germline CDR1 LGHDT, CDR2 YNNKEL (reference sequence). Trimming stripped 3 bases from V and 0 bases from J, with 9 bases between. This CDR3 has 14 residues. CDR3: CASSHSAGSYEQYF. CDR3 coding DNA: TGTGCCAGCAGCCATTCTGCGGGCTCCTACGAGCAGTACTTC.

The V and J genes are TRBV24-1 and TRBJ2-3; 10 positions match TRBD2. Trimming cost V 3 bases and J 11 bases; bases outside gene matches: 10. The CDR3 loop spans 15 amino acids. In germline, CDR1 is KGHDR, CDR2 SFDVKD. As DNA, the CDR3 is TGTGCCACCAGTGATCAGGGACTAGCGCCGGGTGGGCAGTATTTT. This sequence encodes CATSDQGLAPGGQYF.

CDR3 DNA: TGCAGTGCTAGTCTAGGACAGGGACAAGATACGCAGTATTTT. Protein product: CSASLGQGQDTQYF. This sequence joins TRBV20-1 and TRBJ2-3, with 8 bases matching TRBD1. Germline V gene lookup returns CDR1 DFQATT and CDR2 SNEGSKA (reference sequence). The junction had 7 bases not matched to a gene; V was cut back by 3 bases and J by 5 bases. The CDR3 has 14 residues.

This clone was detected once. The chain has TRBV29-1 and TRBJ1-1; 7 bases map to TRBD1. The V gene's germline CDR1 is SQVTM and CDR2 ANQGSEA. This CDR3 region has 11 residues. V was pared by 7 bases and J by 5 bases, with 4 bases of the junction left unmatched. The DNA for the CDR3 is TGCAGCGCTTACAGGGGAACTGAAGCTTTCTTT. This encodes CSAYRGTEAFF.

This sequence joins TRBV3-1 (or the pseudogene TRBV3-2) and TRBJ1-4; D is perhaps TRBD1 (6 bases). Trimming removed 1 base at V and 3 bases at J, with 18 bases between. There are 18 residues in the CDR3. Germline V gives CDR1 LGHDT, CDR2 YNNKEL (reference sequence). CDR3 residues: CASSQVEDSGTSNEKLFF. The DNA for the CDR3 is TGTGCCAGCAGCCAAGTAGAGGACAGCGGAACTTCTAATGAAAAACTGTTTTTT.

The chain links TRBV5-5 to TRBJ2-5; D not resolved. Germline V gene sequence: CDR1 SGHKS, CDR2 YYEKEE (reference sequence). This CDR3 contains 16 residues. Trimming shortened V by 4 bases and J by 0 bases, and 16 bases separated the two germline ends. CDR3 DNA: TGTGCCAGCAGCCCTGCCCGGAGTCAAAACCAAGAGACCCAGTACTTC. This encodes CASSPARSQNQETQYF.

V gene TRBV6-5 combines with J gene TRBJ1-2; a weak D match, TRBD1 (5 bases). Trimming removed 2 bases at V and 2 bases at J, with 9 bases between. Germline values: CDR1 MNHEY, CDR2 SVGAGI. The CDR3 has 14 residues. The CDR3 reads CASSYDSYNYGYTF. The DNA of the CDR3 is TGTGCCAGCAGTTACGACAGTTACAACTATGGCTACACCTTC.

CDR3 amino acids: CASKTGRFAGYTF. The CDR3 nucleotides are TGTGCCAGCAAAACAGGGCGGTTTGCTGGCTACACCTTC. The V gene is TRBV12-3 or TRBV12-4, the J gene TRBJ1-2, with D possibly matching TRBD1 (6 bases). CDR3 length: 13 amino acids. The V end was cut by 7 bases, the J end by 7 bases, with 16 bases between.

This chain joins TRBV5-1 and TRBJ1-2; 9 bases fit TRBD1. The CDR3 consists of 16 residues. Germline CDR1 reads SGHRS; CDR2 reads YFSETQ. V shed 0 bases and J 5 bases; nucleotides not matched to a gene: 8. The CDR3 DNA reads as TGCGCCAGCAGCTTGGGGACGGGGACAGGGCATTATGGCTACACCTTC. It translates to CASSLGTGTGHYGYTF.

The DNA of the CDR3 is TGTGCCAGCAGCGTAGATTCCAGCGATGAAAAACTGTTTTTT. Encoded protein: CASSVDSSDEKLFF. V usage is TRBV9 and J usage is TRBJ1-4; D is uncertain. From germline, CDR1 is SGDLS and CDR2 YYNGEE. Between the trimmed V and J ends, which lost 0 bases and 6 bases, there was a span of 9 bases. The CDR3 has 14 residues. The variable domain in full, with the rest retrieved from reference TRBV9 and TRBJ1-4, is DSGVTQTPKHLITATGQRVTLRCSPRSGDLSVYWYQQSLDQGLQFLIQYYNGEERAKGNILERFSAQQFPDLHSELNLSSLELGDSALYFCASSVDSSDEKLFFGSGTQLSVL.

The CDR3 nucleotides are TGTGCCAGCAGCCATGGGGACAGGGGATGGGGCTACACCTTC. Amino acids: CASSHGDRGWGYTF. J is TRBJ1-2 and V is TRBV11-2; TRBD1 aligns across 10 bases. Germline V lookup: CDR1 SGHAT, CDR2 FQNNGV. V lost 5 bases, J lost 8 bases, and 8 bases stayed unmatched. The CDR3 has 14 amino acids. Together with reference TRBV11-2 and TRBJ1-2, the CDR3 gives the full variable domain: EAGVAQSPRYKIIEKRQSVAFWCNPISGHATLYWYQQILGQGPKLLIQFQNNGVVDDSQLPKDRFSAERLKGVDSTLKIQPAKLEDSAVYLCASSHGDRGWGYTFGSGTRLTVV.

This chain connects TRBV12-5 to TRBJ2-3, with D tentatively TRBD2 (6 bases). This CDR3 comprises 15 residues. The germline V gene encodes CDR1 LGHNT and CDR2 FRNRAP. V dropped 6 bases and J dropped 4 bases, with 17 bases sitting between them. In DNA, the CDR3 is TGTGCTAGTGGCCCCGGACTACCTGGGGCAGATACGCAGTATTTT. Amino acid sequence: CASGPGLPGADTQYF.

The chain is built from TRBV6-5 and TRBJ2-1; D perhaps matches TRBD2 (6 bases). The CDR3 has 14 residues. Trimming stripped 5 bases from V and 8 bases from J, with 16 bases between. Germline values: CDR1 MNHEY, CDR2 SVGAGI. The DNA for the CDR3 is TGTGCCAGCAGTCGGACGGGGGTTGGCTATGAGCAGTTCTTC. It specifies CASSRTGVGYEQFF.

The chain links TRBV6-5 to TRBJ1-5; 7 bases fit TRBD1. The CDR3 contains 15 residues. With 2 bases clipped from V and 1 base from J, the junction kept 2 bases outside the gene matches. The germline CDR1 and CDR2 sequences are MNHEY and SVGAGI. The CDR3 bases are TGTGCCAGCAGTTACAACAGGGGAAGCAATCAGCCCCAGCATTTT. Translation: CASSYNRGSNQPQHF.

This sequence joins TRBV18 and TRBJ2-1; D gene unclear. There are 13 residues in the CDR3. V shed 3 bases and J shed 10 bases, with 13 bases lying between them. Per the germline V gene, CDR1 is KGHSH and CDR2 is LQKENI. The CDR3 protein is CASSPTSEHEQFF. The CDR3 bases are TGTGCCAGCTCACCCACCAGCGAGCACGAGCAGTTCTTC.

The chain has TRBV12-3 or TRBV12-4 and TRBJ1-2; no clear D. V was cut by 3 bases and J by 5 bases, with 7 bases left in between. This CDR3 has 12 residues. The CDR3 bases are TGTGCCAGCAGTTTCGCCGAGTATGGCTACACCTTC. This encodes CASSFAEYGYTF.

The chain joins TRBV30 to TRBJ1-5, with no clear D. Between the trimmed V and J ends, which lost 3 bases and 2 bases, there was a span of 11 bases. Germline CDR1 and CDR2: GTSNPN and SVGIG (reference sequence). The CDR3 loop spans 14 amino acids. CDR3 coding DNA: TGTGCCTGGAGCCCCGCTCAGGGCAATCAGCCCCAGCATTTT. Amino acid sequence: CAWSPAQGNQPQHF.

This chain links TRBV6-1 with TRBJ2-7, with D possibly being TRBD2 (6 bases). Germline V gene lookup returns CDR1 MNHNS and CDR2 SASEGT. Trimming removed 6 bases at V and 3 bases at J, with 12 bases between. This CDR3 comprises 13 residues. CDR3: CASRRDGGYEQYF. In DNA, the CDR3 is TGTGCCAGCAGGAGGGACGGGGGCTACGAGCAGTACTTC.

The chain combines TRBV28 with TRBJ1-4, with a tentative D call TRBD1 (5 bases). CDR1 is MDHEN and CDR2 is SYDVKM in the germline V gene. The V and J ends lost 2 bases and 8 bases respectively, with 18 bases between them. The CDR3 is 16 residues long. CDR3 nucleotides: TGTGCCAGCAGTTTAAGCTGGGCAGGGTTAAGGGAAAAACTGTTTTTT. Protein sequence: CASSLSWAGLREKLFF.

The CDR3 loop reads CASSEGQVRGYGYTF. The CDR3 nucleotides are TGTGCCAGCAGTGAAGGACAGGTTAGGGGCTATGGCTACACCTTC. This rearrangement joins TRBV6-1 to TRBJ1-2, with D possibly matching TRBD1 (6 bases). Trimming removed 1 base from V and 4 bases from J, with 13 bases in between. CDR3 length: 15 residues. Germline assignment: CDR1 MNHNS and CDR2 SASEGT.

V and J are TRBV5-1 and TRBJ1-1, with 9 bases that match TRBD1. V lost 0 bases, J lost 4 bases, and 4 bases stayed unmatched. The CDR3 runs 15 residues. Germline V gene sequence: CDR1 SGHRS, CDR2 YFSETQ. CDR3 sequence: CASSLDRGQGTEAFF. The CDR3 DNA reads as TGCGCCAGCAGCTTGGACAGGGGGCAAGGCACTGAAGCTTTCTTT.

The CDR3 nucleotides read TGTGCCAGCAGCTTGGGCAGACAGGGGTCCTTTAATGAAAAACTGTTTTTT. Its protein is CASSLGRQGSFNEKLFF. The chain couples TRBV7-9 to TRBJ1-4, with 8 nucleotides matching TRBD1. V shed 3 bases and J 4 bases; nucleotides not matched to a gene: 10. This CDR3 has 17 residues. Germline V gene sequence: CDR1 SEHNR, CDR2 FQNEAQ (reference sequence). The whole variable domain, filled in from reference TRBV7-9 and TRBJ1-4, reads DTGVSQNPRHKITKRGQNVTFRCDPISEHNRLYWYRQTLGQGPEFLTYFQNEAQLEKSRLLSDRFSAERPKGSFSTLEIQRTEQGDSAMYLCASSLGRQGSFNEKLFFGSGTQLSVL.

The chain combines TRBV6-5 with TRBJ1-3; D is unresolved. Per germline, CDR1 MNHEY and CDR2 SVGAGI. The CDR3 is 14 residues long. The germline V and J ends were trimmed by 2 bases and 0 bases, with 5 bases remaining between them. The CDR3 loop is CASSYGGSGNTIYF. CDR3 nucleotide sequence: TGTGCCAGCAGTTACGGAGGCTCTGGAAACACCATATATTTT.